Detailed here is one TCR beta chain. Its antigen is as yet unknown. Since a much larger clone is just one base distant, this may be a read error. The sample is drawn from a study of T cells after yellow fever vaccination. Study outcomes and limitations: The booster saw the reappearance of most primary-vaccination clones (approximately 96% CD4, 70% to 90% CD8). Contaminants from the bulk population, in the form of abundant clonotypes, could be found in FACS-sorted repertoires.

Each CDR3 protein is one row after TCRdb ran MiXCR on the 5' RACE reads. The repertoire has 120,000 or so distinct CDR3 sequences, 5.5% to 8% of them found once; the top ten carry roughly 2.5%. CDR3 length: 13 amino acids. V lost 3 bases to trimming and J lost 6 bases, with 9 bases between them. Germline V gene data show CDR1 as SGHKS and CDR2 as YYEKEE (reference sequence). This chain links TRBV5-5 with TRBJ1-4; D not certain. The receptor was isolated from a young man who received the YFV17D yellow fever vaccine. The source material was CD4+ T cells sorted from PBMCs, sampled roughly 47 days after the first yellow fever vaccination. For the CDR3, the DNA is TGTGCCAGCAGCTACAACACGGATGAAAAACTGTTTTTT. Its translation is CASSYNTDEKLFF.